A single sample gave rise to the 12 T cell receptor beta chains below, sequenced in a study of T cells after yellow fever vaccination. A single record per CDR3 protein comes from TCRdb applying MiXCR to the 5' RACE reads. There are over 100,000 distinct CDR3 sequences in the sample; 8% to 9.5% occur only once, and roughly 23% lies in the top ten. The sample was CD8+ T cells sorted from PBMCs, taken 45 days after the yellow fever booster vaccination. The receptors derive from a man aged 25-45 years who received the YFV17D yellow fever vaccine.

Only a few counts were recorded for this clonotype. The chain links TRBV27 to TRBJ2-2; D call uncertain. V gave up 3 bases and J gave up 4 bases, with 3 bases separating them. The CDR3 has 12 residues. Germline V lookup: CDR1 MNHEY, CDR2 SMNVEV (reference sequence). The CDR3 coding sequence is TGTGCCAGCAGTTTCTCCACCGGGGAGCTGTTTTTT. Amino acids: CASSFSTGELFF.

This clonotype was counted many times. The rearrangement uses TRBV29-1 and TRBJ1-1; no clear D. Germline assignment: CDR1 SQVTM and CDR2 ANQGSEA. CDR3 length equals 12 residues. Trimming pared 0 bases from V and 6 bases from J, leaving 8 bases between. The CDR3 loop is CSVEDLSPEAFF. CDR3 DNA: TGCAGCGTTGAAGATTTATCGCCTGAAGCTTTCTTT.

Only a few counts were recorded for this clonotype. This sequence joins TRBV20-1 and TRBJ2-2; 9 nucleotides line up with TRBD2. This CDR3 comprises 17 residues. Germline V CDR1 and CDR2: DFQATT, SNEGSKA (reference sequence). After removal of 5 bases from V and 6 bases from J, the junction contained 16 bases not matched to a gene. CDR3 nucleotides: TGCAGTGCTGCCCCCCACTTTGCGGGAGGGTCCCCCGGGGAGCTGTTTTTT. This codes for CSAAPHFAGGSPGELFF.

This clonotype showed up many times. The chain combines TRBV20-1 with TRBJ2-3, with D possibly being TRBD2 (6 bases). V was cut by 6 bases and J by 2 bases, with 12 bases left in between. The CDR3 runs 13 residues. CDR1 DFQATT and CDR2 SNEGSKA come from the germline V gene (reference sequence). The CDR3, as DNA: TGCAGTGCCCGTCGGGGGACCACAGATACGCAGTATTTT. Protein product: CSARRGTTDTQYF.

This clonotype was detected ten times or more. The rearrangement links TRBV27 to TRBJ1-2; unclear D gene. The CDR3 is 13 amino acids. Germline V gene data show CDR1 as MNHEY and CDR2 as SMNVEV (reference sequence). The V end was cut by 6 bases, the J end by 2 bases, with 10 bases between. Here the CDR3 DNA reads TGTGCCAGCAGCTGGCAGAGAAACTATGGCTACACCTTC. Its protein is CASSWQRNYGYTF.

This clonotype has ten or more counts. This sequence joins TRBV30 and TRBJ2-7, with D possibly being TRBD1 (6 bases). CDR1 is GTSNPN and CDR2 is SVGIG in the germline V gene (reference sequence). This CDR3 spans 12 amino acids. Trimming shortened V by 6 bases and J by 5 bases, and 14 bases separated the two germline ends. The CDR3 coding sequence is TGTGCCTGTGCGCAAACAGGGAACGAGCAGTACTTC. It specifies CACAQTGNEQYF.

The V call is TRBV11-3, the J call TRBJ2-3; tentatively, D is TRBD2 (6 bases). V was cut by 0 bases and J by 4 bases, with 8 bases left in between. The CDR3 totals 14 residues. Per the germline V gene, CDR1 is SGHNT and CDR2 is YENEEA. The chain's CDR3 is CASSLEGGSDTQYF. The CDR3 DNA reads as TGTGCCAGCAGCTTAGAGGGAGGTTCAGATACGCAGTATTTT.

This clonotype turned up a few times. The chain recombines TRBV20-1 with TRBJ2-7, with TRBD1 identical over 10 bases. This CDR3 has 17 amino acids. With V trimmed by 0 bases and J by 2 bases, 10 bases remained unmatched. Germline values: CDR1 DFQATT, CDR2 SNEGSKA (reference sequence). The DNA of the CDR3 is TGCAGTGCTAGAGATTACGCCGGGACAGGGGACCCCTACGAGCAGTACTTC. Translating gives CSARDYAGTGDPYEQYF.

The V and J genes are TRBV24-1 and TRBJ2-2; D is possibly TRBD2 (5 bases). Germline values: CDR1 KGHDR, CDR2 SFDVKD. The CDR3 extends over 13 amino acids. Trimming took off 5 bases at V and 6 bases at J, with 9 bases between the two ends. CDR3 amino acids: CATSVGAPGELFF. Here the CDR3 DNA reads TGTGCCACCAGTGTGGGAGCCCCCGGGGAGCTGTTTTTT.

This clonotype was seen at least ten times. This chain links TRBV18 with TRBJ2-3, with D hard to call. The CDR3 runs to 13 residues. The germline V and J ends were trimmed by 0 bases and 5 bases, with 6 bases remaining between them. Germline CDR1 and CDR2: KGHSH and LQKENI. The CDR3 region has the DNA TGTGCCAGCTCACCACCGTATGGAGATACGCAGTATTTT. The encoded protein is CASSPPYGDTQYF.

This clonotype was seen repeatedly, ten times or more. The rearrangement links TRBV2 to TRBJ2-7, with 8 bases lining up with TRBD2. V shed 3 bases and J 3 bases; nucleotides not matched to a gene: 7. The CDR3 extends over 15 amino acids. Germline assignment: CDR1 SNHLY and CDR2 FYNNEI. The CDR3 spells CASSDPTSAYYEQYF. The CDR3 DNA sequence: TGTGCCAGCAGTGACCCGACTAGCGCGTACTACGAGCAGTACTTC.

The CDR3, as DNA: TGTGCCAGTAGTAAGGGGGCCTACAATGAGCAGTTCTTC. It yields the protein CASSKGAYNEQFF. The chain links TRBV19 to TRBJ2-1; D is perhaps TRBD1 (6 bases). The germline V and J ends were trimmed by 4 bases and 2 bases, with 6 bases remaining between them. In germline, CDR1 is LNHDA, CDR2 SQIVND (reference sequence). The CDR3 runs 13 residues.